The 22 T cell receptor beta chains below come from one sample, sequenced in a study of blood T cell repertoires in COVID-19. The table came from immunoSEQ multiplex PCR; TCRdb's copy has only in-frame clones and leaves some out. The data contain some 510,000 clones, around nine tenths of them singletons. What was sequenced was PBMCs or T cells enriched from blood (not recorded which). The origin of the receptors is a woman between 40 and 55 years old who had recovered from COVID-19.

This clone was seen once. The J gene is TRBJ1-4, the V gene TRBV25-1; a possible D gene is TRBD1 (5 bases). There are 14 residues in the CDR3. Trimming took 3 bases from V and 7 from J, leaving 12 bases between them. Germline CDR1 and CDR2: MGHDK and SYGVNS. The CDR3 reads CASSDKQGSEKLFF. The CDR3 DNA reads as TGTGCCAGCAGTGATAAGCAGGGAAGTGAAAAACTGTTTTTT.

The chain combines TRBV25-1 with TRBJ2-3; 7 bases are a match to TRBD1. J gave up 4 bases and V 6 bases, and 10 bases lay outside the gene matches. CDR1 is MGHDK and CDR2 is SYGVNS in the germline V gene. This CDR3 spans 15 amino acids. CDR3 residues: CASRGSQGIADTQYF. The CDR3 bases are TGTGCCAGCAGGGGATCACAGGGGATTGCAGATACGCAGTATTTT.

This chain uses TRBV7-8 with TRBJ2-5, with 15 bases fitting TRBD2. CDR3 length: 17 residues. Trimming at V came to 4 bases and at J to 5 bases, leaving 8 bases not matched to a gene. Germline V gene lookup returns CDR1 SGHVS and CDR2 FQNEAQ. The CDR3 DNA reads TGTGCCAGCAGCTCCACCGGGACTAGCGGGAGGAGGGAGACCCAGTACTTC. This encodes CASSSTGTSGRRETQYF. Looking up the rest from reference TRBV7-8 and TRBJ2-5 gives the full variable domain: GAGVSQSPRYKVAKRGQDVALRCDPISGHVSLFWYQQALGQGPEFLTYFQNEAQLDKSGLPSDRFFAERPEGSVSTLKIQRTQQEDSAVYLCASSSTGTSGRRETQYFGPGTRLLVL.

This sequence joins TRBV7-9 and TRBJ2-3; 12 bases align to TRBD2. V lost 5 bases and J lost 1; bases outside the gene matches: 10. Germline loops: CDR1 SEHNR, CDR2 FQNEAQ (reference sequence). This CDR3 is built from 18 residues. The CDR3 is CASSQLAGGLLGTDTQYF. The CDR3 DNA reads TGTGCCAGCAGCCAACTAGCGGGAGGATTACTTGGCACAGATACGCAGTATTTT.

The chain couples TRBV3-1 (or the pseudogene TRBV3-2) to TRBJ2-3; TRBD2 matches at 10 bases. Germline V gene data show CDR1 as LGHDT and CDR2 as YNNKEL (reference sequence). The V gene end was trimmed by 1 base and the J gene end by 2 bases; junction bases not matched to a gene: 3. This CDR3 has 16 amino acids. CDR3: CASSQGLAGATDTQYF. In DNA form, the CDR3 reads TGTGCCAGCAGCCAAGGGCTAGCGGGAGCCACAGATACGCAGTATTTT.

A few counts support this clone. The chain joins TRBV27 to TRBJ1-1; D remains unclear. V was trimmed by 2 bases and J by 3 bases, leaving 16 bases between them. The germline CDR1 and CDR2 sequences are MNHEY and SMNVEV (reference sequence). The CDR3 totals 16 residues. In DNA, the CDR3 is TGTGCCAGCAGTTTAAAACAGATAGATTGGGACACTGAAGCTTTCTTT. Translating gives CASSLKQIDWDTEAFF.

The chain recombines TRBV6-1 with TRBJ1-1; tentatively, D is TRBD1 (6 bases). The CDR3 loop spans 15 amino acids. V was clipped by 2 bases and J by 11 bases, with 21 bases between them. Germline lookup yields CDR1 MNHNS and CDR2 SASEGT. CDR3: CASSEISPQGGGAFF. The CDR3 DNA sequence: TGTGCCAGCAGTGAAATATCCCCACAAGGGGGTGGGGCTTTCTTT.

The chain has TRBV3-1 (or the pseudogene TRBV3-2) and TRBJ1-5; maybe TRBD1 (6 bases). Germline V CDR1 and CDR2: LGHDT, YNNKEL (reference sequence). V lost 3 bases and J 1 base, leaving 19 bases between the germline ends. The CDR3 totals 18 residues. CDR3 loop: CASSHSPIGRGSNQPQHF. The CDR3 bases are TGTGCCAGCAGCCATTCCCCAATCGGCAGGGGCAGCAATCAGCCCCAGCATTTT.

The gene calls are TRBV3-1 (or the pseudogene TRBV3-2) and TRBJ1-2, with 7 bases lining up with TRBD1. The germline V gene encodes CDR1 LGHDT and CDR2 YNNKEL (reference sequence). The CDR3 covers 14 residues. The V gene end was trimmed by 0 bases and the J gene end by 5 bases; junction bases not matched to a gene: 3. DNA of the CDR3: TGTGCCAGCAGCCAAGACGACAGGGCTTATGGCTACACCTTC. Residues: CASSQDDRAYGYTF.

This CDR3 reads CASSPGRGKNTEAFF. DNA for the CDR3: TGTGCCAGCAGCCCAGGCAGGGGAAAGAACACTGAAGCTTTCTTT. V and J are TRBV7-9 and TRBJ1-1; tentative D call: TRBD1 (6 bases). Deletions cut 5 bases from V and 1 base from J, with 14 bases between. CDR1 is SEHNR and CDR2 is FQNEAQ in the germline V gene (reference sequence). This CDR3 is built from 15 residues.

The chain has TRBV6-5 and TRBJ1-4; TRBD1 agrees at 9 bases. The CDR3 is 15 residues long. Germline trimming cut 5 bases from V and 5 bases from J; bases unmatched to any gene: 6. CDR1 and CDR2 (germline): MNHEY, SVGAGI. The CDR3 is CASSKQGAANEKLFF. The CDR3 DNA reads TGTGCCAGCAGTAAACAGGGGGCAGCAAATGAAAAACTGTTTTTT.

J is TRBJ2-5 and V is TRBV3-1 (or the pseudogene TRBV3-2); TRBD2 agrees at 8 bases. Per the germline V gene, CDR1 is LGHDT and CDR2 is YNNKEL (reference sequence). The CDR3 sequence is 18 residues long. The V segment lost 4 bases and the J segment 5 bases; nucleotides outside the gene matches: 18. CDR3 bases: TGTGCCAGCAGCCGGCCTGAGGGACTAGTCGATTACGGGGAGACCCAGTACTTC. Translated, it gives CASSRPEGLVDYGETQYF.

The chain combines TRBV6-5 with TRBJ1-6, with a tentative D call TRBD1 (5 bases). The germline V gene encodes CDR1 MNHEY and CDR2 SVGAGI. The V end lost 5 bases, the J end lost 11 bases, and 16 bases lay between the germline ends. The CDR3 runs to 14 residues. The CDR3 is CASSPVRDRAPLHF. Written as DNA, the CDR3 is TGTGCCAGCAGTCCCGTCAGGGATAGAGCACCCCTCCACTTT.

The CDR3 sequence is CASSQDIQSEAFF. CDR3 nucleotide sequence: TGTGCCAGCAGCCAAGATATCCAGTCTGAAGCTTTCTTT. This sequence joins TRBV3-1 (or the pseudogene TRBV3-2) and TRBJ1-1; D gene unclear. V lost 0 bases, J lost 6 bases, and 8 bases lay in between. Per the germline V gene, CDR1 is LGHDT and CDR2 is YNNKEL (reference sequence). CDR3 length: 13 amino acids.

The chain recombines TRBV5-1 with TRBJ1-2, with D maybe TRBD1 (6 bases). The CDR3 spans 15 residues. V lost 0 bases to trimming and J lost 7 bases, with 16 bases between them. Germline CDR1 reads SGHRS; CDR2 reads YFSETQ. CDR3 in DNA: TGCGCCAGCAGCTTGGCGGCAGGGGCGAGGATTGGCTACACCTTC. It translates to CASSLAAGARIGYTF.

Comment on this clone: Within the sample, other DNA sequences also encode this same CDR3. The rearrangement joins TRBV19 to TRBJ2-3, with a possible D match to TRBD2 (5 bases). Germline lookup yields CDR1 LNHDA and CDR2 SQIVND (reference sequence). The CDR3 is 13 amino acids. Trimming removed 1 base from V and 6 bases from J, with 8 bases in between. The DNA for the CDR3 is TGTGCCAGTAGTATAGGGGGAGCGGATACGCAGTATTTT. Translation gives CASSIGGADTQYF.

The chain combines TRBV10-1 with TRBJ2-5; D is possibly TRBD1 (6 bases). This CDR3 has 14 residues. V lost 5 bases and J lost 6, with 16 bases in between. The V gene's germline CDR1 is WNHNN and CDR2 SYGVQD (reference sequence). CDR3 amino acids: CASSHDRTPKTQYF. In DNA form, the CDR3 reads TGCGCCAGCAGTCATGACAGGACGCCAAAGACCCAGTACTTC.

The gene calls are TRBV10-3 and TRBJ2-2, with 10 bases identical to TRBD2. The CDR3 contains 17 residues. V shed 4 bases and J 3 bases; nucleotides not matched to a gene: 8. Germline loops: CDR1 ENHRY, CDR2 SYGVKD. The CDR3 region is CAISVQREGWDTGELFF. CDR3 in DNA: TGTGCCATCAGTGTTCAGCGGGAGGGTTGGGACACCGGGGAGCTGTTTTTT.

The table lists this clone with a few counts. The chain employs TRBV5-4 and TRBJ1-2, with D perhaps matching TRBD1 (5 bases). This CDR3 has 18 amino acids. CDR1 is SGHNT, CDR2 YYREEE, per germline (reference sequence). Trimming took off 2 bases at V and 6 bases at J, with 26 bases between the two ends. CDR3 sequence (DNA): TGTGCCAGCAGCTTTAGGTTTCCCCTCGGAGGGGACGGGAATGGCTACACCTTC. Its translation: CASSFRFPLGGDGNGYTF.

Remarks on this clone: The identical CDR3 is also encoded by other nucleotide sequences in the sample. The CDR3 sequence is CASSLTGNLNTEAFF. The CDR3 coding sequence is TGTGCCAGCAGTCTAACAGGGAACTTGAACACTGAAGCTTTCTTT. V gene TRBV27 combines with J gene TRBJ1-1; D possibly corresponds to TRBD1 (6 bases). V dropped 5 bases and J dropped 0 bases, with 13 bases sitting between them. This CDR3 has 15 residues. CDR1 and CDR2 from the germline V gene are MNHEY and SMNVEV (reference sequence).

The genes are TRBV6-1 and TRBJ2-7; TRBD2 matches at 8 bases. CDR1 and CDR2 from the germline V gene are MNHNS and SASEGT. The CDR3 is 15 residues long. The J segment lost 3 bases and the V segment lost 2 bases, leaving 6 bases of the junction unmatched. The CDR3 loop is CASSERWGTSYEQYF. In DNA, the CDR3 is TGTGCCAGCAGTGAAAGGTGGGGGACTAGCTACGAGCAGTACTTC.

The chain employs TRBV11-3 and TRBJ2-1; unclear D gene. CDR3 length equals 15 residues. Looked up from germline, CDR1 is SGHNT and CDR2 is YENEEA. V was shortened by 5 bases and J by 6 bases, with 17 bases between the two germline ends. The CDR3 reads CASSDLRVPFNEQFF. CDR3 nucleotide sequence: TGTGCCAGCAGCGATCTCCGAGTTCCTTTCAATGAGCAGTTCTTC.